One sample yielded the 24 T cell receptor beta chains listed below, sequenced in a study of glioma-infiltrating T cells. Using RNA template, CDR3s of TCR alpha and beta were amplified with iRepertoire arm-PCR. Using its own MiXCR run on the multiplex PCR reads, TCRdb lists one record per CDR3 protein. The table has over 80,000 distinct CDR3 sequences, 35% to 50% seen once. Input material: glioma tissue, nonneoplastic brain tissue, or PBMCs (not recorded which). All receptors come from a human donor with low-grade glioma or glioblastoma, undergoing nonglioma brain surgery, or in good health (not recorded which).

As for this clonotype: A much more abundant neighbour one base away suggests this may be a read error. V gene TRBV5-5 combines with J gene TRBJ2-2; D tentatively reads TRBD1 or TRBD2 (5 bases each). The CDR3 length is 14 residues. V lost 4 bases to trimming and J lost 2 bases, with 9 bases between them. Germline CDR1 is SGHKS and CDR2 is YYEKEE (reference sequence). The CDR3 coding sequence is TGTGCCAGCAGCCGGGACGGCAACACCGGGGAGCTGTTTTTT. Its protein is CASSRDGNTGELFF.

This clonotype showed up many times. The chain recombines TRBV3-1 with TRBJ2-5; 11 nucleotides line up with TRBD2. This CDR3 comprises 15 residues. The germline V gene has CDR1 LGHDT and CDR2 YNNKEL (reference sequence). V was pared by 1 base and J by 4 bases, with 2 bases of the junction left unmatched. The CDR3 spells CASSQGLAGRETQYF. In DNA, the CDR3 is TGTGCCAGCAGCCAAGGACTAGCGGGACGAGAGACCCAGTACTTC.

This clonotype was recorded at least ten times. V usage is TRBV7-9 and J usage is TRBJ1-5, with D possibly TRBD1 on 6 matching bases. The germline CDR1 and CDR2 sequences are SEHNR and FQNEAQ (reference sequence). Between the trimmed V and J ends, which lost 3 bases and 5 bases, there was a span of 8 bases. This CDR3 has 13 amino acids. The CDR3: CASSFNRDQPQHF. The CDR3 DNA is TGTGCCAGCAGCTTCAACAGGGATCAGCCCCAGCATTTT.

Remarks on this clonotype: One base away lies a much larger clone, so this may be a sequencing read error. The chain combines TRBV5-4 with TRBJ2-3; D unresolved. Germline V gene lookup returns CDR1 SGHNT and CDR2 YYREEE (reference sequence). This CDR3 is 14 amino acids long. DNA for the CDR3: TGTGCCTGCAGCCACTACGGAAGCACAGATACGCAGTATTTT. Translating it yields CACSHYGSTDTQYF.

There are many counts of this clonotype. The V call is TRBV15, the J call TRBJ1-5, with TRBD1 identical over 7 bases. The V segment lost 4 bases and the J segment 7 bases; nucleotides outside the gene matches: 10. CDR3 size: 15 residues. From germline, CDR1 is LNHNV and CDR2 YYDKDF (reference sequence). For the CDR3, the DNA is TGTGCCACCAGCAAGGAAGGGGGCGCGGGGCAGCCCCAGCATTTT. The encoded protein is CATSKEGGAGQPQHF.

The chain uses TRBV5-6 and TRBJ2-6; TRBD2 agrees at 13 bases. From germline, CDR1 is SGHDT and CDR2 YYEEEE. This CDR3 is 16 amino acids long. With 5 bases clipped from V and 5 bases from J, the junction kept 4 bases outside the gene matches. Here the CDR3 reads CASRTSGRSRANVLTF. In DNA, the CDR3 is TGTGCCAGCAGGACTAGCGGGAGGAGTAGGGCCAACGTCCTGACTTTC.

This clonotype was found many times. The V and J genes are TRBV27 and TRBJ2-7, with D hard to call. Trimming took 4 bases from V and 7 from J, leaving 11 bases between them. In germline, CDR1 is MNHEY, CDR2 SMNVEV (reference sequence). The CDR3 contains 12 residues. CDR3 bases: TGTGCCAGCAGTTCCCCCCCTTCTGAGCAGTACTTC. Translation gives CASSSPPSEQYF.

This clonotype was seen many times. This sequence joins TRBV28 and TRBJ1-2; D unclear. The CDR3 contains 13 residues. Germline V CDR1 and CDR2: MDHEN, SYDVKM. V was shortened by 6 bases and J by 2 bases, with 10 bases between the two germline ends. In DNA, the CDR3 is TGTGCCAGCAGCCCTTCGTCGAACTATGGCTACACCTTC. Translation gives CASSPSSNYGYTF.

This clonotype was observed many times. V gene TRBV15 combines with J gene TRBJ2-5; unclear D gene. In germline, CDR1 is LNHNV, CDR2 YYDKDF (reference sequence). V gave up 1 base and J gave up 4 bases, with 4 bases separating them. The CDR3 runs to 12 residues. The CDR3 sequence is CATSRALETQYF. CDR3 sequence (DNA): TGTGCCACCAGCAGAGCTCTAGAGACCCAGTACTTC. Looking up the rest from reference TRBV15 and TRBJ2-5 gives the full variable domain: DAMVIQNPRYQVTQFGKPVTLSCSQTLNHNVMYWYQQKSSQAPKLLFHYYDKDFNNEADTPDNFQSRRPNTSFCFLDIRSPGLGDTAMYLCATSRALETQYFGPGTRLLVL.

This clonotype was detected ten times or more. J is TRBJ2-1 and V is TRBV20-1; TRBD2 matches 9 bases. In germline, CDR1 is DFQATT, CDR2 SNEGSKA (reference sequence). Trimming took 0 bases from V and 7 from J; bases not matched to a gene: 13. This CDR3 region has 17 residues. Written as DNA, the CDR3 is TGCAGTGCTAGAGACGTAGGCGGGGGGGCCGATGGAAATGAGCAGTTCTTC. Translating gives CSARDVGGGADGNEQFF.

In this sample, this clonotype turned up many times. This sequence joins TRBV27 and TRBJ2-1, with a tentative D call TRBD2 (6 bases). Germline CDR1 MNHEY, CDR2 SMNVEV (reference sequence). V was clipped by 4 bases and J by 6 bases, with 10 bases between them. This CDR3 spans 13 amino acids. The CDR3 nucleotides read TGTGCCAGCAGTTCCCGGCGGGGCAATGAGCAGTTCTTC. Translated: CASSSRRGNEQFF.

This clonotype was counted ten times or more. The rearrangement uses TRBV29-1 and TRBJ2-2; either TRBD1 or TRBD2 may supply D (5 bases each). The V gene lost 6 bases and the J gene lost 0 bases, with 11 bases spanning the gap. The CDR3 has 14 amino acids. Looked up from germline, CDR1 is SQVTM and CDR2 is ANQGSEA. CDR3: CSVAGTSNTGELFF. The CDR3 coding sequence is TGCAGCGTAGCCGGGACCTCGAACACCGGGGAGCTGTTTTTT.

The V and J genes are TRBV12-3 or TRBV12-4 and TRBJ2-1, with D possibly being TRBD1 or TRBD2 (5 bases each). TRBJ2-7 matches the DNA end more closely, so the J call is doubtful. The CDR3 sequence is 14 residues long. CDR3 sequence (DNA): TGTGCCAGCAGTTTTGAGGGCAGGGAGAATGAGCAGTACTTC. Translated: CASSFEGRENEQYF.

A remark on this clonotype: It may be a read error: a sequence one base away is much more abundant. J is TRBJ1-5 and V is TRBV12-3 or TRBV12-4; possibly TRBD1 for D (5 bases). The CDR3 totals 15 residues. V lost 6 bases to trimming and J lost 5 bases, with 17 bases between them. CDR3 nucleotides: TGTGCCAGCAGGCCCCCGGTAACAGGAGATCAGCCCCAGCATTTT. This translates into CASRPPVTGDQPQHF.

This rearrangement joins TRBV6-2 or TRBV6-3 to TRBJ1-1, with D unresolved. The CDR3 runs to 13 residues. Germline V gene lookup returns CDR1 MNHEY and CDR2 SVGEGT. Between the trimmed V and J ends, which lost 8 bases and 2 bases, there was a span of 12 bases. CDR3 nucleotides: TGTGCCAGCGGCGCTACCCAAAACACTGAAGCTTTCTTT. Translation: CASGATQNTEAFF.

In regard to this clonotype: The junction departs from the called germline gene at one end, perhaps through a read error. The chain employs TRBV6-2 or TRBV6-3 and TRBJ1-5, with 8 nucleotides matching TRBD1. In germline, CDR1 is MNHEY, CDR2 SVGEGT. This CDR3 region has 15 residues. For the CDR3, the DNA is TGTGCCATCAGTCGGGGACAGGAGGCAAGTCAGCCCCAGCATTTT. Translated: CAISRGQEASQPQHF.

The chain combines TRBV2 with TRBJ2-5; tentatively, D is TRBD2 (6 bases). V was clipped by 6 bases and J by 4 bases, with 18 bases between them. The CDR3 loop spans 15 amino acids. The germline V gene has CDR1 SNHLY and CDR2 FYNNEI. The CDR3 protein is CASSKTRGHGETQYF. The CDR3 nucleotides are TGTGCCAGCAGCAAGACTAGAGGACATGGAGAGACCCAGTACTTC.

Worth noting for this clonotype: This may come from a read error, since a much larger clone is one base off. The chain joins TRBV29-1 to TRBJ1-1; no firm D call. In germline, CDR1 is SQVTM, CDR2 ANQGSEA. CDR3 size: 10 residues. CDR3 region: CGGLQTEAFF. As DNA, the CDR3 is TGCGGCGGCCTACAGACTGAAGCTTTCTTT.

The chain links TRBV20-1 to TRBJ1-5; 9 bases line up with TRBD1. The CDR3 is made up of 13 amino acids. After removal of 3 bases from V and 4 bases from J, the junction contained 1 base not matched to a gene. From germline, CDR1 is DFQATT and CDR2 SNEGSKA (reference sequence). The CDR3 nucleotides read TGCAGTGCTAGGGGGACAGGGAATCAGCCCCAGCATTTT. It translates to CSARGTGNQPQHF.

This clonotype was seen at least ten times. CDR3: CASSPIAGFTDTQYF. DNA of the CDR3: TGTGCCAGCAGCCCCATAGCGGGATTCACAGATACGCAGTATTTT. The chain recombines TRBV7-2 with TRBJ2-3, with 8 bases fitting TRBD2. The CDR3 has 15 residues. The J segment lost 2 bases and the V segment lost 5 bases, leaving 6 bases of the junction unmatched. The germline gives CDR1 SGHTA, CDR2 FQGNSA.

This sequence joins TRBV3-1 and TRBJ2-3, with 7 bases fitting TRBD2. Germline V lookup: CDR1 LGHDT, CDR2 YNNKEL (reference sequence). The CDR3 length is 14 residues. J lost 4 bases, V lost 6 bases, and 7 bases had no gene match. CDR3: CASRGAGVADTQYF. CDR3 DNA: TGTGCCAGCAGAGGTGCGGGGGTGGCAGATACGCAGTATTTT.

This clonotype was detected ten times or more. The chain carries TRBV27 and TRBJ2-3; D is unresolved. The V gene's germline CDR1 is MNHEY and CDR2 SMNVEV (reference sequence). V dropped 6 bases and J dropped 2 bases, with 6 bases sitting between them. CDR3 size: 12 residues. CDR3 sequence: CASSQNTDTQYF. CDR3 nucleotide sequence: TGTGCCAGCAGCCAGAACACAGATACGCAGTATTTT.

This clonotype was recorded many times. The chain couples TRBV9 to TRBJ1-1; D not certain. This CDR3 spans 13 amino acids. CDR1 SGDLS and CDR2 YYNGEE come from the germline V gene. The V end lost 0 bases, the J end lost 4 bases, and 7 bases lay between the germline ends. CDR3 region: CASSVGGFTEAFF. In DNA form, the CDR3 reads TGTGCCAGCAGCGTAGGAGGGTTCACTGAAGCTTTCTTT.

Many counts were recorded for this clonotype. V gene TRBV11-3 combines with J gene TRBJ2-3, with TRBD2 matching over 8 bases. The V gene's germline CDR1 is SGHNT and CDR2 YENEEA. The V and J ends lost 5 bases and 0 bases, in that order; junction bases with no gene match: 7. The length of the CDR3 is 16 residues. CDR3 nucleotide sequence: TGTGCCAGCAGCAACCGGGAGGGATTAAGCACAGATACGCAGTATTTT. It codes for CASSNREGLSTDTQYF.